Below are 20 T cell receptor beta chains sequenced from a single sample in a study of blood T cell repertoires in COVID-19. Method: immunoSEQ multiplex PCR; TCRdb's copy keeps in-frame clones and lacks some. The sample carries roughly 220,000 clones, roughly 84% recorded once. Sequenced sample: peripheral blood. Receptor source: a man between 50 and 59 years old who had recovered from COVID-19.

The chain combines TRBV5-1 with TRBJ2-4; possibly TRBD2 for D (6 bases). The length of the CDR3 is 14 residues. Trimming removed 2 bases from V and 6 bases from J, with 12 bases in between. Germline lookup yields CDR1 SGHRS and CDR2 YFSETQ. The CDR3 spells CASSLTSLGNIQYF. The CDR3 DNA reads TGCGCCAGCAGCTTAACTAGCTTGGGAAACATTCAGTACTTC.

V is TRBV19 and J is TRBJ1-3; TRBD1 aligns across 10 bases. V trimming: 0 bases; J trimming: 0 bases; junction bases outside the gene matches: 11. Germline loops: CDR1 LNHDA, CDR2 SQIVND (reference sequence). The CDR3 covers 20 residues. The CDR3 sequence is CASSIDLRQGALYSGNTIYF. The CDR3 DNA reads TGTGCCAGTAGTATAGATCTTCGACAGGGGGCGCTCTACTCTGGAAACACCATATATTTT.

The rearrangement joins TRBV19 to TRBJ2-7, with 9 bases lining up with TRBD1. CDR1 and CDR2 (germline): LNHDA, SQIVND (reference sequence). The junction had 7 bases not matched to a gene; V was cut back by 4 bases and J by 3 bases. The CDR3 is 15 amino acids. The CDR3 loop is CASSNSGTGIYEQYF. The CDR3 DNA sequence: TGTGCCAGTAGTAATTCTGGGACAGGGATCTACGAGCAGTACTTC. The full variable domain, rest sourced from reference TRBV19 and TRBJ2-7, is DGGITQSPKYLFRKEGQNVTLSCEQNLNHDAMYWYRQDPGQGLRLIYYSQIVNDFQKGDIAEGYSVSREKKESFPLTVTSAQKNPTAFYLCASSNSGTGIYEQYFGPGTRLTVT.

V is TRBV19 and J is TRBJ2-1, with 8 nucleotides matching TRBD1. The CDR3 loop spans 16 amino acids. V trimming: 9 bases; J trimming: 7 bases; junction bases outside the gene matches: 17. From germline, CDR1 is LNHDA and CDR2 SQIVND (reference sequence). In nucleotides, the CDR3 is TGTGCCAGACGACAGGGGTGGGAGGTTGGACTAAATGAGCAGTTCTTC. Translation: CARRQGWEVGLNEQFF.

The chain couples TRBV7-9 to TRBJ2-5; 7 bases align to TRBD2. Germline V gene sequence: CDR1 SEHNR, CDR2 FQNEAQ (reference sequence). The ends lost 3 bases at V and 2 bases at J; junction bases unmatched: 3. The length of the CDR3 is 14 residues. The CDR3 DNA reads TGTGCCAGCAGCTTGACGGGAGGACAAGAGACCCAGTACTTC. It encodes CASSLTGGQETQYF.

The chain is built from TRBV11-2 and TRBJ2-5; TRBD2 aligns across 11 bases. Trimming removed 0 bases from V and 1 base from J; junction bases left unmatched: 1. CDR3 length: 16 residues. CDR1 SGHAT and CDR2 FQNNGV come from the germline V gene. CDR3: CASSLEGTSGQETQYF. CDR3 bases: TGTGCCAGCAGCTTAGAAGGGACTAGCGGCCAAGAGACCCAGTACTTC.

V usage is TRBV5-1 and J usage is TRBJ2-5; TRBD2 matches 10 bases. CDR1 is SGHRS and CDR2 is YFSETQ in the germline V gene. J lost 4 bases, V lost 6 bases, and 9 bases had no gene match. CDR3 length: 15 amino acids. The CDR3 protein is CASTISGRRGETQYF. DNA for the CDR3: TGCGCCAGCACAATTAGCGGGAGGAGAGGAGAGACCCAGTACTTC.

The genes are TRBV4-2 and TRBJ2-1, with 14 nucleotides matching TRBD2. This CDR3 is 17 amino acids long. The germline gives CDR1 LGHNA, CDR2 YNFKEQ. The junction had 9 bases not matched to a gene; V was cut back by 3 bases and J by 8 bases. The DNA for the CDR3 is TGTGCCAGCAGCCACGTTAGTGGGACTAGCGGGAGTTATGAGCAGTTCTTC. Its protein product is CASSHVSGTSGSYEQFF.

The chain combines TRBV15 with TRBJ2-7, with D perhaps matching TRBD2 (5 bases). V shed 1 base and J shed 5 bases, with 18 bases lying between them. CDR1 is LNHNV and CDR2 is YYDKDF in the germline V gene (reference sequence). The CDR3 loop spans 16 amino acids. The CDR3 region is CATSRVAGDDTDEQYF. The CDR3 nucleotides read TGTGCCACCAGCAGAGTCGCCGGGGATGACACTGACGAGCAGTACTTC.

The V gene is TRBV27, the J gene TRBJ1-3; D is possibly TRBD1 (6 bases). The germline V and J ends were trimmed by 2 bases and 13 bases, with 15 bases remaining between them. The CDR3 covers 13 residues. Looked up from germline, CDR1 is MNHEY and CDR2 is SMNVEV (reference sequence). Here the CDR3 DNA reads TGTGCCAGCAGTTTAACGTTTGGACAGCCGATATATTTT. This codes for CASSLTFGQPIYF.

This rearrangement joins TRBV6-5 to TRBJ1-5; D is uncertain. Trimming shortened V by 2 bases and J by 9 bases, and 11 bases separated the two germline ends. Germline V gives CDR1 MNHEY, CDR2 SVGAGI. There are 13 residues in the CDR3. CDR3 in amino acids: CASSYAPGRPQHF. The CDR3 bases are TGTGCCAGCAGTTACGCACCGGGAAGGCCCCAGCATTTT.

The sample holds one count of this clone. The chain joins TRBV19 to TRBJ1-5; tentative D call: TRBD1 (5 bases). Trimming cost V 5 bases and J 4 bases, with 15 bases left between them. This CDR3 has 15 residues. Per germline, CDR1 LNHDA and CDR2 SQIVND (reference sequence). CDR3 amino acids: CASSVRQRGNQPQHF. CDR3 DNA: TGTGCCAGTAGTGTAAGACAAAGGGGAAATCAGCCCCAGCATTTT.

As regards this clone: Compared with germline, one end of the junction differs, possibly owing to a read error. The V and J genes are TRBV12-3 or TRBV12-4 and TRBJ2-1; 7 positions match TRBD2. This CDR3 has 13 residues. CDR3 protein: CASSFGRENGQFF. CDR3 nucleotides: TGTGCCAGCAGTTTTGGGCGGGAGAATGGGCAGTTCTTC.

Note on this clone: This same CDR3 is encoded by further DNA sequences in the sample. This chain links TRBV18 with TRBJ1-2, with TRBD1 matching over 7 bases. The CDR3 runs 14 residues. Germline CDR1 KGHSH, CDR2 LQKENI. J was trimmed by 2 bases and V by 1 base; bases with no gene match: 1. The CDR3 DNA sequence: TGTGCCAGCTCACCACAGGGGGCGAACTATGGCTACACCTTC. It is translated as CASSPQGANYGYTF.

The chain has TRBV29-1 and TRBJ2-7; 8 nucleotides match TRBD1. J was trimmed by 6 bases and V by 3 bases; bases with no gene match: 10. There are 14 residues in the CDR3. The V gene's germline CDR1 is SQVTM and CDR2 ANQGSEA. CDR3 nucleotides: TGCAGCGTTGATCTCAGGGCAGGGGGCGGCGAGCAGTACTTC. Protein sequence: CSVDLRAGGGEQYF.

This clone appeared a single time. In the same sample, other DNA sequences code for this CDR3. CDR3 protein: CASSSYQPQHF. The CDR3 coding sequence is TGTGCCAGCAGTTCGTATCAGCCCCAGCATTTT. This chain links TRBV28 with TRBJ1-5; D unclear. V lost 4 bases to trimming and J lost 5 bases, with 3 bases between them. The germline CDR1 and CDR2 sequences are MDHEN and SYDVKM. This CDR3 has 11 residues.

This chain uses TRBV5-4 with TRBJ2-1; 10 bases match TRBD2. V shed 3 bases, J shed 0 bases, and the junction held 0 bases outside the gene matches. CDR1 is SGHNT and CDR2 is YYREEE in the germline V gene (reference sequence). The CDR3 totals 15 residues. The CDR3 sequence: CASSSSGSSYNEQFF. CDR3 coding DNA: TGTGCCAGCAGCTCTAGCGGGAGCTCCTACAATGAGCAGTTCTTC.

The chain has TRBV7-2 and TRBJ2-7, with 8 bases fitting TRBD2. CDR3 length: 15 residues. Germline-derived CDR1 and CDR2 are SGHTA and FQGNSA. Unmatched junction bases numbered 5, after V lost 3 bases and J lost 1 base. The CDR3 DNA follows: TGTGCCAGCAGCTTTGGGGGGACTAGATCCTACGAGCAGTACTTC. This gives the protein CASSFGGTRSYEQYF.

V and J are TRBV2 and TRBJ1-2; D unresolved. Germline CDR1 and CDR2: SNHLY and FYNNEI. CDR3 length equals 16 residues. Between the trimmed V and J ends, which lost 6 bases and 2 bases, there was a span of 19 bases. As DNA, the CDR3 is TGTGCCAGCAGAGAGGCTCTCATGTTCGGAAACTATGGCTACACCTTC. This sequence encodes CASREALMFGNYGYTF.

This chain connects TRBV7-2 to TRBJ2-7, with TRBD2 matching 11 bases. This CDR3 is built from 16 residues. Germline trimming cut 0 bases from V and 2 bases from J; bases unmatched to any gene: 3. The germline V gene has CDR1 SGHTA and CDR2 FQGNSA. Here the CDR3 reads CASSLASTSGTYEQYF. In DNA, the CDR3 is TGTGCCAGCAGCTTAGCCTCGACTAGCGGGACCTACGAGCAGTACTTC.